Presented here are 24 T cell receptor beta chains from one specimen sequenced in a study of cytomegalovirus exposure and HLA in healthy donors. PCR primers comprised 60 Vbeta and 13 Jbeta primers. This table comes from immunoSEQ multiplex PCR, and its TCRdb copy is limited to in-frame clones, with some not included. The table has 150,000 or so clones, approximately 70% seen once. The specimen sequenced was PBMCs. The source is a man aged 35 to 55 in good health and CMV-seropositive.

The rearrangement joins TRBV10-2 to TRBJ2-7, with D possibly TRBD2 on 7 matching bases. V was trimmed by 7 bases and J by 7 bases, leaving 14 bases between them. Germline lookup yields CDR1 WSHSY and CDR2 SAAADI. CDR3 size: 12 residues. The CDR3 nucleotides are TGCGCCAGCATGGGGGAGGGGGAGGAGCAGTACTTC. This gives the protein CASMGEGEEQYF.

The J gene is TRBJ1-1, the V gene TRBV9; D is possibly TRBD1 (5 bases). Between the trimmed V and J ends, which lost 0 bases and 6 bases, there was a span of 15 bases. Germline V gives CDR1 SGDLS, CDR2 YYNGEE. The CDR3 contains 15 residues. This CDR3 is CASSVVSGSGAEAFF. In nucleotides, the CDR3 is TGTGCCAGCAGCGTAGTTTCAGGGTCTGGGGCTGAAGCTTTCTTT.

This chain links TRBV6-6 with TRBJ2-1; TRBD1 matches at 10 bases. Germline CDR1 MNHNY, CDR2 SVGAGI (reference sequence). The CDR3 is 16 amino acids. The ends lost 2 bases at V and 7 bases at J; junction bases unmatched: 8. The CDR3 is CASSYTGTGVLNEQFF. The CDR3 nucleotides are TGTGCCAGCAGTTACACCGGGACAGGGGTTCTGAATGAGCAGTTCTTC.

This chain uses TRBV7-2 with TRBJ1-1; 8 bases line up with TRBD1. The germline V gene encodes CDR1 SGHTA and CDR2 FQGNSA. The CDR3 has 15 amino acids. J lost 0 bases, V lost 5 bases, and 5 bases had no gene match. CDR3 loop: CASSMDRALNTEAFF. CDR3 coding DNA: TGTGCCAGCAGCATGGACAGGGCCCTGAACACTGAAGCTTTCTTT.

V and J are TRBV4-2 and TRBJ1-2; TRBD1 aligns across 12 bases. The CDR3 is made up of 16 amino acids. J lost 7 bases, V lost 3 bases, and 9 bases had no gene match. In germline, CDR1 is LGHNA, CDR2 YNFKEQ. CDR3 DNA: TGTGCCAGCAGCCAGATGGGGACAGGGGGCCCTGGTGGCTACACCTTC. Translation: CASSQMGTGGPGGYTF.

This clone occurred once. The rearrangement joins TRBV9 to TRBJ1-5, with D perhaps matching TRBD1 (5 bases). V was cut by 0 bases and J by 5 bases, with 9 bases left in between. The germline gives CDR1 SGDLS, CDR2 YYNGEE. The CDR3 is 14 amino acids. CDR3 region: CASSVGVGDQPQHF. DNA for the CDR3: TGTGCCAGCAGCGTAGGGGTAGGGGATCAGCCCCAGCATTTT.

The chain couples TRBV6-6 to TRBJ1-3, with D unclear. The V end was cut by 7 bases, the J end by 2 bases, with 15 bases between. Germline CDR1 is MNHNY and CDR2 is SVGAGI (reference sequence). The CDR3 contains 15 residues. The CDR3 loop reads CASTPLPGAGNTIYF. DNA for the CDR3: TGTGCCAGCACCCCTCTTCCGGGAGCTGGAAACACCATATATTTT.

The rearrangement links TRBV6-5 to TRBJ2-7; possible D gene TRBD1, 6 bases. Germline V CDR1 and CDR2: MNHEY, SVGAGI. The CDR3 is made up of 13 amino acids. Trimming took 5 bases from V and 6 from J, leaving 14 bases between them. The chain's CDR3 is CASSRDRTGEQYF. CDR3 DNA sequence: TGTGCCAGCAGTCGAGACAGGACGGGCGAGCAGTACTTC.

This clone was counted between two and nine times. This chain uses TRBV6-6 with TRBJ1-4; D not resolved. The CDR3 extends over 11 amino acids. With 6 bases removed from V and 6 bases from J, the gap between germline ends came to 5 bases. Germline V gene data show CDR1 as MNHNY and CDR2 as SVGAGI (reference sequence). Here the CDR3 DNA reads TGTGCCAGCAGCTATGATGAAAAACTGTTTTTT. Residues: CASSYDEKLFF.

The V gene is TRBV10-3, the J gene TRBJ2-7; TRBD1 matches 9 bases. This CDR3 is built from 14 residues. J lost 6 bases, V lost 7 bases, and 10 bases had no gene match. Germline values: CDR1 ENHRY, CDR2 SYGVKD. The CDR3, as DNA: TGTGCCATCAACCGAGGGACAGGGTTCTCCGAGCAGTACTTC. It specifies CAINRGTGFSEQYF.

V usage is TRBV5-4 and J usage is TRBJ2-7; 9 nucleotides align to TRBD1. The CDR3 is made up of 16 amino acids. Germline lookup yields CDR1 SGHNT and CDR2 YYREEE (reference sequence). The V segment lost 0 bases and the J segment 3 bases; nucleotides outside the gene matches: 7. The CDR3 sequence: CASSLGGTGPFYEQYF. Written as DNA, the CDR3 is TGTGCCAGCAGCTTGGGTGGGACAGGGCCATTCTACGAGCAGTACTTC.

V gene TRBV6-6 combines with J gene TRBJ1-1; 7 bases align to TRBD1. The CDR3 is made up of 14 amino acids. Germline V gene sequence: CDR1 MNHNY, CDR2 SVGAGI (reference sequence). The ends lost 2 bases at V and 5 bases at J; junction bases unmatched: 5. CDR3 DNA: TGTGCCAGCAGTTACGAGGGGGCAAGTACTGAAGCTTTCTTT. Translating it yields CASSYEGASTEAFF.

V is TRBV7-8 and J is TRBJ1-2, with D maybe TRBD1 (5 bases). V gave up 5 bases and J gave up 0 bases, with 13 bases separating them. The germline V gene has CDR1 SGHVS and CDR2 FQNEAQ. This CDR3 is 15 amino acids long. The CDR3 sequence is CASSRGLIANYGYTF. CDR3 DNA: TGTGCCAGCAGCAGGGGACTAATAGCTAACTATGGCTACACCTTC. Complete variable domain (other parts from reference TRBV7-8 and TRBJ1-2): GAGVSQSPRYKVAKRGQDVALRCDPISGHVSLFWYQQALGQGPEFLTYFQNEAQLDKSGLPSDRFFAERPEGSVSTLKIQRTQQEDSAVYLCASSRGLIANYGYTFGSGTRLTVV.

This clone was seen more than once but under ten times. V usage is TRBV11-2 and J usage is TRBJ2-7, with 9 bases aligning to TRBD2. This CDR3 comprises 15 residues. With V trimmed by 0 bases and J by 7 bases, 7 bases remained unmatched. CDR1 and CDR2 from the germline V gene are SGHAT and FQNNGV. CDR3 amino acids: CASSLDGRGGEEQYF. CDR3 coding DNA: TGTGCCAGCAGCTTAGACGGGCGGGGGGGCGAGGAGCAGTACTTC. The full variable domain, with the rest looked up from reference TRBV11-2 and TRBJ2-7, is EAGVAQSPRYKIIEKRQSVAFWCNPISGHATLYWYQQILGQGPKLLIQFQNNGVVDDSQLPKDRFSAERLKGVDSTLKIQPAKLEDSAVYLCASSLDGRGGEEQYFGPGTRLTVT.

This clone was observed a few times. The chain couples TRBV5-6 to TRBJ2-1; 11 positions match TRBD2. Germline lookup yields CDR1 SGHDT and CDR2 YYEEEE. The CDR3 covers 13 residues. V shed 2 bases and J 9 bases; nucleotides not matched to a gene: 1. In nucleotides, the CDR3 is TGTGCCAGCAGCTTCACTAGCGGGGGTGAGCAGTTCTTC. It specifies CASSFTSGGEQFF. Supplemented by reference TRBV5-6 and TRBJ2-1, the full variable domain reads DAGVTQSPTHLIKTRGQQVTLRCSPKSGHDTVSWYQQALGQGPQFIFQYYEEEERQRGNFPDRFSGHQFPNYSSELNVNALLLGDSALYLCASSFTSGGEQFFGPGTRLTVL.

The V gene is TRBV5-8, the J gene TRBJ2-2; 7 bases match TRBD2. This CDR3 spans 15 amino acids. With 3 bases clipped from V and 4 bases from J, the junction kept 6 bases outside the gene matches. CDR1 is SGHTS and CDR2 is YDEGEE in the germline V gene. The CDR3 protein is CASSSAGSGTGELFF. In DNA, the CDR3 is TGTGCCAGCAGCTCAGCGGGGAGCGGCACCGGGGAGCTGTTTTTT.

This clone has a handful of counts. The chain carries TRBV5-8 and TRBJ1-4; D gene uncertain. V lost 4 bases and J 7 bases, leaving 17 bases between the germline ends. Germline V gives CDR1 SGHTS, CDR2 YDEGEE. The CDR3 has 15 residues. This chain's CDR3 is CASSQKSTLGEKLFF. The CDR3 nucleotides are TGTGCCAGCAGCCAAAAATCCACTCTAGGTGAAAAACTGTTTTTT.

The CDR3 DNA reads TGTGCCAGCAGCCCTGGACTAGGTTACAATGAGCAGTTCTTC. It is translated as CASSPGLGYNEQFF. The chain uses TRBV9 and TRBJ2-1, with TRBD2 matching over 7 bases. With 4 bases clipped from V and 4 bases from J, the junction kept 5 bases outside the gene matches. Germline V lookup: CDR1 SGDLS, CDR2 YYNGEE. The CDR3 consists of 14 residues.

The chain is built from TRBV5-1 and TRBJ2-5; 7 bases agree with TRBD1. V was pared by 0 bases and J by 5 bases, with 7 bases of the junction left unmatched. This CDR3 has 15 amino acids. Germline V gives CDR1 SGHRS, CDR2 YFSETQ. In nucleotides, the CDR3 is TGCGCCAGCAGCTTGGCCCTACAGGGGTTGGAGACCCAGTACTTC. Translation: CASSLALQGLETQYF.

This clone was observed a handful of times. The sample contains more than one DNA sequence encoding this CDR3. The chain joins TRBV4-3 to TRBJ2-1, with 16 bases matching TRBD2. Germline loops: CDR1 LGHNA, CDR2 YSLEER. The CDR3 runs 16 residues. With V trimmed by 3 bases and J by 4 bases, 0 bases remained unmatched. The CDR3 spells CASSQGLAGGYNEQFF. The CDR3 bases are TGCGCCAGCAGCCAGGGACTAGCGGGGGGGTACAATGAGCAGTTCTTC.

The chain couples TRBV7-2 to TRBJ2-5; D possibly corresponds to TRBD2 (6 bases). This CDR3 has 15 amino acids. Trimming shortened V by 4 bases and J by 4 bases, and 16 bases separated the two germline ends. Germline-derived CDR1 and CDR2 are SGHTA and FQGNSA. In DNA, the CDR3 is TGTGCCAGCAGCTCCCGGGAGAGGCCACGAGAGACCCAGTACTTC. Residues: CASSSRERPRETQYF.

This clone was observed a few times. The chain joins TRBV13 to TRBJ2-1, with D perhaps TRBD2 (6 bases). Germline V gives CDR1 PRHDT, CDR2 FYEKMQ (reference sequence). CDR3 length: 21 amino acids. The ends were cut back, 5 bases at V and 0 bases at J, with 29 bases in the middle. The CDR3 loop is CASSPLVGSTGLQSSYNEQFF. The CDR3 DNA sequence: TGTGCCAGCAGCCCACTAGTCGGGTCCACGGGACTTCAAAGCTCCTACAATGAGCAGTTCTTC.

J is TRBJ2-7 and V is TRBV27, with TRBD1 as a possible D gene (6 bases). CDR1 is MNHEY, CDR2 SMNVEV, per germline (reference sequence). The CDR3 totals 14 residues. V dropped 6 bases and J dropped 2 bases, with 14 bases sitting between them. This CDR3 is CASSPDRRPYEQYF. The CDR3 DNA reads as TGTGCCAGCAGCCCGGACAGAAGACCCTACGAGCAGTACTTC.

This clone was seen once. V and J are TRBV30 and TRBJ2-5, with 7 bases identical to TRBD2. Germline values: CDR1 GTSNPN, CDR2 SVGIG (reference sequence). CDR3 length: 14 amino acids. The V and J ends lost 2 bases and 4 bases, in that order; junction bases with no gene match: 7. The CDR3: CAWSLGGTGETQYF. The CDR3 nucleotides read TGTGCCTGGAGTCTCGGGGGGACTGGAGAGACCCAGTACTTC.